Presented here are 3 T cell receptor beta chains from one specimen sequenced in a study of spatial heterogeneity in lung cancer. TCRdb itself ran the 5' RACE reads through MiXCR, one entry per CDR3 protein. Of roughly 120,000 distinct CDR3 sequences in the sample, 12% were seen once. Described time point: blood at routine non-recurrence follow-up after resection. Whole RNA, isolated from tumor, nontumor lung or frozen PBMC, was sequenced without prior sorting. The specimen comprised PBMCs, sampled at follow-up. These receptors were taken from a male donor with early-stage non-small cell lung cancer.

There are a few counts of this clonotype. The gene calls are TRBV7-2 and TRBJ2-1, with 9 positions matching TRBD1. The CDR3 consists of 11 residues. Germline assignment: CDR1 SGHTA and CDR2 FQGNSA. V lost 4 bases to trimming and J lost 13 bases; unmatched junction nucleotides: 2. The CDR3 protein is CASSSGQGQFF. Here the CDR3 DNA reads TGTGCCAGCAGCTCGGGACAGGGCCAGTTCTTC.

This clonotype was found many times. The DNA of the CDR3 is TGCAGTGCTTCCTCGTGGGCGGGGGGTGTCACAGATACGCAGTATTTT. This codes for CSASSWAGGVTDTQYF. This chain joins TRBV20-1 and TRBJ2-3; 8 bases are shared with TRBD2. The CDR3 totals 16 residues. Germline V CDR1 and CDR2: DFQATT, SNEGSKA (reference sequence). The junction had 12 bases not matched to a gene; V was cut back by 5 bases and J by 2 bases.

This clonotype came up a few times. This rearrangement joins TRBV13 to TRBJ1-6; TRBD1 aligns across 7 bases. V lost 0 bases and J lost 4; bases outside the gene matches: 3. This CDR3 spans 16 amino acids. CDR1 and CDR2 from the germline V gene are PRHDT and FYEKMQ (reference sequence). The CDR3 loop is CASSLGGGVYNSPLHF. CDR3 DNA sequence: TGTGCCAGCAGCTTAGGAGGGGGCGTTTATAATTCACCCCTCCACTTT.